Here is one TCR beta chain with its context. Its cognate antigen is unknown. V lost 1 base and J lost 5; bases outside the gene matches: 2. This CDR3 region has 14 residues. Per the germline V gene, CDR1 is MGHRA and CDR2 is YSYEKL. The data were obtained in a study of cytomegalovirus exposure and HLA in healthy donors. Overall study results and limits: Analysis performed later found about 17,000 TCR beta sequences associated with HLA alleles at 0.05 false discovery rate.

Primers included in the PCR were 60 Vbeta and 13 Jbeta primers. Original analysis: In a later analysis, the count reached 76 million or so unique TCR beta chains, with about 11 million shared. Clones were read by immunoSEQ multiplex PCR, and TCRdb kept only the in-frame ones, dropping some. From that table come the V and J calls and clone size; the DNA was used to work out D and trimming. This sample yields about 140,000 clones, of which roughly 80% are seen a single time; around 1.3% belongs to the top ten. The rearrangement links TRBV4-1 to TRBJ1-5, with 7 positions matching TRBD1. The receptor was isolated from a female donor in good health and CMV-seronegative. Material for sequencing was PBMCs. CDR3 protein: CASSQGQGDQPQHF. The CDR3 DNA is TGCGCCAGCAGCCAAGGACAGGGCGATCAGCCCCAGCATTTT.